These 26 T cell receptor beta chains came from one sample sequenced in a study of CD8 T cells in Susac syndrome. When the RNA was reverse transcribed, random hexamers were used with an input of roughly 0.45 to 1 ug. Via MiXCR, TCRdb re-called the immunoSEQ multiplex PCR reads, giving one row per CDR3 protein. The sample records 300,000 to 350,000 distinct CDR3 sequences, approximately 90% being singletons. The sequencing sample was made of CD4+ T cells from PBMCs. The receptors derive from a human donor with multiple sclerosis.

The chain uses TRBV5-6 and TRBJ2-1; 7 nucleotides agree with TRBD1. From germline, CDR1 is SGHDT and CDR2 YYEEEE. V dropped 3 bases and J dropped 2; count of bases not matched to a gene: 8. The CDR3 sequence is 16 residues long. The CDR3 loop reads CASSSLRGPAYNEQFF. The DNA of the CDR3 is TGTGCCAGCAGCTCCCTTAGGGGGCCCGCCTACAATGAGCAGTTCTTC.

The chain couples TRBV6-5 to TRBJ2-7, with 13 bases aligning to TRBD2. Per the germline V gene, CDR1 is MNHEY and CDR2 is SVGAGI. The CDR3 has 16 amino acids. Trimming cost V 0 bases and J 4 bases; bases outside gene matches: 3. The CDR3 here is CASSYSRTSGSYEQYF. The CDR3 DNA reads as TGTGCCAGCAGTTACTCCCGGACTAGCGGGAGTTACGAGCAGTACTTC.

The chain recombines TRBV9 with TRBJ2-2, with D perhaps matching TRBD2 (5 bases). CDR3 length equals 14 residues. Germline V gives CDR1 SGDLS, CDR2 YYNGEE. V was shortened by 6 bases and J by 6 bases, with 15 bases between the two germline ends. Here the CDR3 reads CASTKTRASGELFF. CDR3 bases: TGTGCCAGCACCAAAACTAGGGCGTCCGGGGAGCTGTTTTTT.

J is TRBJ2-1 and V is TRBV20-1; D possibly corresponds to TRBD2 (7 bases). Trimming removed 5 bases from V and 1 base from J, with 18 bases in between. The germline CDR1 and CDR2 sequences are DFQATT and SNEGSKA (reference sequence). CDR3 length: 16 residues. The DNA for the CDR3 is TGCAGTGCTGGGGGGGGACACGCGGTATCCTACAATGAGCAGTTCTTC. It yields the protein CSAGGGHAVSYNEQFF.

This clonotype was recorded once. The chain carries TRBV19 and TRBJ2-7, with D possibly being TRBD1 or TRBD2 (5 bases each). The length of the CDR3 is 15 residues. The V gene's germline CDR1 is LNHDA and CDR2 SQIVND (reference sequence). Trimming shortened V by 5 bases and J by 0 bases, and 14 bases separated the two germline ends. CDR3 in amino acids: CASSRAGTTSYEQYF. DNA for the CDR3: TGTGCCAGTAGTCGGGCAGGGACGACCTCCTACGAGCAGTACTTC.

The rearrangement uses TRBV20-1 and TRBJ2-3; D gene unclear. The V gene's germline CDR1 is DFQATT and CDR2 SNEGSKA (reference sequence). The CDR3 is 14 amino acids. V was pared by 0 bases and J by 1 base, with 8 bases between. CDR3 protein: CSARDRARTDTQYF. The DNA of the CDR3 is TGCAGTGCTAGAGATAGAGCCCGCACAGATACGCAGTATTTT.

This clonotype has more than one count but fewer than ten. The rearrangement joins TRBV7-2 to TRBJ2-1, with a weak D call TRBD1 (5 bases). This CDR3 spans 15 amino acids. V was pared by 1 base and J by 1 base, with 8 bases between. Germline V gives CDR1 SGHTA, CDR2 FQGNSA. As DNA, the CDR3 is TGTGCCAGCAGCTTAGAGGGGCTATCCTACAATGAGCAGTTCTTC. Residues: CASSLEGLSYNEQFF. The full variable domain, in which reference TRBV7-2 and TRBJ2-1 provide the parts outside the CDR3, is GAGVSQSPSNKVTEKGKDVELRCDPISGHTALYWYRQSLGQGLEFLIYFQGNSAPDKSGLPSDRFSAERTGGSVSTLTIQRTQQEDSAVYLCASSLEGLSYNEQFFGPGTRLTVL.

V is TRBV15 and J is TRBJ1-5; TRBD1 aligns across 7 bases. The germline CDR1 and CDR2 sequences are LNHNV and YYDKDF (reference sequence). The ends lost 3 bases at V and 0 bases at J; junction bases unmatched: 20. This CDR3 is 21 amino acids long. DNA of the CDR3: TGTGCCACCAGCAGGGCCATCGGGACAGCCCGCGGGGTGGATAGCAATCAGCCCCAGCATTTT. Its protein is CATSRAIGTARGVDSNQPQHF.

The chain carries TRBV6-1 and TRBJ2-1; 9 bases match TRBD1. This CDR3 region has 17 residues. J was trimmed by 8 bases and V by 5 bases; bases with no gene match: 16. CDR1 and CDR2 from the germline V gene are MNHNS and SASEGT. The CDR3 here is CASSPHRLGQGWHEQFF. The CDR3 coding sequence is TGTGCCAGCAGTCCCCATAGGCTGGGACAGGGTTGGCATGAGCAGTTCTTC.

The rearrangement links TRBV10-2 to TRBJ2-1, with TRBD2 matching 11 bases. The CDR3 has 17 residues. Germline CDR1 is WSHSY and CDR2 is SAAADI. Trimming cost V 2 bases and J 7 bases; bases outside gene matches: 10. The CDR3 loop reads CASSERIAGGRRNEQFF. The DNA for the CDR3 is TGCGCCAGCAGTGAGCGGATAGCGGGGGGGCGAAGGAATGAGCAGTTCTTC.

V usage is TRBV18 and J usage is TRBJ1-1, with 7 bases lining up with TRBD1. Germline V gene lookup returns CDR1 KGHSH and CDR2 LQKENI. CDR3 length equals 14 residues. The V segment lost 6 bases and the J segment 4 bases; nucleotides outside the gene matches: 8. The DNA of the CDR3 is TGTGCCAGCTCCCCGGTGGGACAGCCCACTGAAGCTTTCTTT. The encoded protein is CASSPVGQPTEAFF.

The V and J genes are TRBV3-1 and TRBJ1-5, with 8 bases fitting TRBD1. CDR1 is LGHDT, CDR2 YNNKEL, per germline (reference sequence). This CDR3 has 14 amino acids. The V gene end was trimmed by 2 bases and the J gene end by 7 bases; junction bases not matched to a gene: 4. Written as DNA, the CDR3 is TGTGCCAGCAGCCAATCAGGGGGCGGACAGCCCCAGCATTTT. Residues: CASSQSGGGQPQHF.

V and J are TRBV20-1 and TRBJ2-3, with 9 positions matching TRBD2. The CDR3 is made up of 15 amino acids. With V trimmed by 0 bases and J by 6 bases, 7 bases remained unmatched. The germline V gene encodes CDR1 DFQATT and CDR2 SNEGSKA (reference sequence). Here the CDR3 reads CSARDAGGPSDTQYF. The CDR3 nucleotides are TGCAGTGCTAGAGATGCGGGGGGGCCTTCGGATACGCAGTATTTT.

J is TRBJ2-6 and V is TRBV6-1; D perhaps matches TRBD1 (6 bases). V shed 8 bases and J shed 1 base, with 18 bases lying between them. CDR1 is MNHNS and CDR2 is SASEGT in the germline V gene. The CDR3 is 17 amino acids. DNA for the CDR3: TGTGCCAGCCTAACCCCCTCCACAGGGTCTGGGGCCAACGTCCTGACTTTC. Protein product: CASLTPSTGSGANVLTF.

V is TRBV2 and J is TRBJ2-5; TRBD1 aligns across 8 bases. V shed 6 bases and J 7 bases; nucleotides not matched to a gene: 7. The CDR3 contains 13 residues. The V gene's germline CDR1 is SNHLY and CDR2 FYNNEI. This CDR3 is CASRDRAEGTQYF. In DNA form, the CDR3 reads TGTGCCAGCAGGGACAGGGCAGAGGGGACCCAGTACTTC.

In DNA form, the CDR3 reads TGTGCCAGCATCCTAAGCCCCACGGGGGGCTACACCTTC. Amino acids: CASILSPTGGYTF. This sequence joins TRBV2 and TRBJ1-2; D uncertain. Germline V gives CDR1 SNHLY, CDR2 FYNNEI. The ends were cut back, 7 bases at V and 8 bases at J, with 17 bases in the middle. The CDR3 consists of 13 residues. The full variable domain, rest sourced from reference TRBV2 and TRBJ1-2, is EPEVTQTPSHQVTQMGQEVILRCVPISNHLYFYWYRQILGQKVEFLVSFYNNEISEKSEIFDDQFSVERPDGSNFTLKIRSTKLEDSAMYFCASILSPTGGYTFGSGTRLTVV.

V gene TRBV3-1 combines with J gene TRBJ2-7; D unresolved. Germline V gives CDR1 LGHDT, CDR2 YNNKEL (reference sequence). The V end was cut by 4 bases, the J end by 7 bases, with 26 bases between. The CDR3 totals 17 residues. CDR3 amino acids: CASSLNPTGRPLGEQYF. The CDR3 nucleotides read TGTGCCAGCAGCCTAAACCCCACGGGCCGACCCCTGGGAGAGCAGTACTTC.

The chain couples TRBV9 to TRBJ1-1; 10 bases align to TRBD1. Unmatched junction bases numbered 10, after V lost 4 bases and J lost 4 bases. The CDR3 is made up of 16 amino acids. Germline CDR1 is SGDLS and CDR2 is YYNGEE. This CDR3 reads CASSSGDRGFGTEAFF. CDR3 nucleotide sequence: TGTGCCAGCAGCTCCGGGGACAGGGGATTTGGCACTGAAGCTTTCTTT.

The rearrangement uses TRBV6-2 or TRBV6-3 and TRBJ2-5; 9 bases are a match to TRBD2. The J segment lost 5 bases and the V segment lost 6 bases, leaving 7 bases of the junction unmatched. The CDR3 length is 14 residues. Germline V lookup: CDR1 MNHEY, CDR2 SVGEGT. The CDR3 region is CASRPTSGGETQYF. DNA for the CDR3: TGTGCCAGCAGACCGACTAGCGGTGGGGAGACCCAGTACTTC.

This chain connects TRBV19 to TRBJ2-3; no firm D call. Germline CDR1 and CDR2: LNHDA and SQIVND (reference sequence). V was pared by 5 bases and J by 8 bases, with 17 bases between. CDR3 size: 14 residues. CDR3 DNA: TGTGCCAGTAGTCCCTCAACCGGGTTGGGTACGCAGTATTTT. It translates to CASSPSTGLGTQYF.

V gene TRBV6-5 combines with J gene TRBJ2-7; 7 positions match TRBD2. The ends lost 2 bases at V and 3 bases at J; junction bases unmatched: 4. The CDR3 totals 14 residues. The germline gives CDR1 MNHEY, CDR2 SVGAGI. The CDR3 loop is CASSYGSGGYEQYF. The CDR3 DNA sequence: TGTGCCAGCAGTTACGGATCGGGAGGCTACGAGCAGTACTTC.

This rearrangement joins TRBV12-3 or TRBV12-4 to TRBJ1-2; D unclear. This CDR3 comprises 15 residues. Trimming took off 7 bases at V and 3 bases at J, with 18 bases between the two ends. The CDR3: CASNPGVGPYYGYTF. The CDR3 coding sequence is TGTGCCAGCAATCCCGGAGTGGGTCCGTACTATGGCTACACCTTC.

This chain links TRBV19 with TRBJ1-1; D not certain. Germline CDR1 reads LNHDA; CDR2 reads SQIVND (reference sequence). The CDR3 runs 13 residues. Deletions cut 2 bases from V and 1 base from J, with 5 bases between. For the CDR3, the DNA is TGTGCCAGTAGTATATCGGAGAACACTGAAGCTTTCTTT. Protein: CASSISENTEAFF.

The V gene is TRBV29-1, the J gene TRBJ1-2, with a possible D match to TRBD1 (5 bases). This CDR3 is 16 amino acids long. Germline assignment: CDR1 SQVTM and CDR2 ANQGSEA. V lost 4 bases and J 1 base, leaving 19 bases between the germline ends. The CDR3 DNA reads TGCAGCGTTGGGGTAGGGCTAAGGAGGGGTAACTATGGCTACACCTTC. This encodes CSVGVGLRRGNYGYTF.

The chain recombines TRBV24-1 with TRBJ2-1; perhaps TRBD2 as D (6 bases). V lost 9 bases, J lost 7 bases, and 24 bases lay in between. CDR3 size: 16 residues. The germline CDR1 and CDR2 sequences are KGHDR and SFDVKD. The CDR3 here is CATSNGGSGLTNEQFF. CDR3 DNA sequence: TGTGCCACCTCCAACGGAGGGAGCGGGTTAACGAATGAGCAGTTCTTC.

The genes are TRBV30 and TRBJ1-6, with 7 bases matching TRBD1. J lost 10 bases, V lost 5 bases, and 8 bases had no gene match. CDR1 is GTSNPN, CDR2 SVGIG, per germline (reference sequence). The CDR3 runs 13 residues. The DNA for the CDR3 is TGTGCCTGGGCTACAGGGGCCAGGTCACCCCTCCACTTT. This translates into CAWATGARSPLHF.